This T cell receptor (beta chain) came from a study of read filtering for tumor transcriptome and immune sequencing. Study-level background: Revised staging placed fewer than ten patients in R-ISS I, about 15 in II, six or seven in III. RNA-seq yielded only about 75 to 1273 TCR reads, IR-seq about 3.5 to 11 million. Whole-transcriptome libraries were prepared after DNase treatment.

CDR3 size: 16 residues. Germline V CDR1 and CDR2: SGHVS, FQNEAQ. Every patient had bone marrow sampled while the disease was active. Molecular barcoded adaptors covering alpha/delta and beta/gamma chains were used on approximately 400 ng RNA. One entry per CDR3 protein results from TCRdb running MiXCR on the reads. The table shows 30,000 to 45,000 distinct CDR3 sequences, with around 15% occurring only once. On this clonotype itself: This likely stems from a read error, as it lies one base from a far larger clone.

The V and J genes are TRBV7-8 and TRBJ2-5; 12 nucleotides align to TRBD2. This receptor was obtained from a donor at least 40 years old with multiple myeloma. The sample consisted of a population of CD138-negative cells sorted from bone marrow. The CDR3 protein is CACSLTLAGGRETQYF. The CDR3 DNA reads as TGTGCCTGCAGCTTAACACTAGCGGGAGGCCGGGAGACCCAGTACTTC.